This entry lists 21 T cell receptor beta chains sequenced from one sample in a study of CD8 T cells in ankylosing spondylitis (dated by TCRdb to the late 2010s). The library was produced with 5' RACE. For sequencing, an Illumina HiSeq 2500 was employed. The raw public reads went through TCRdb reprocessing: fastp at Q25, MiXCR clone calling, in-frame beta chains kept. Rows with one shared CDR3 protein collapse into an entry with the most common genes and DNA. In this sample the table shows 250,000 or so distinct CDR3 sequences, 15% to 20% of which occur a single time. The ten largest clones take up about a third of the sample. Source material: blood, either unsorted or a sorted T cell fraction (not recorded which). The receptors derive from a male donor with ankylosing spondylitis or in good health (not recorded which).

V usage is TRBV29-1 and J usage is TRBJ2-1; D is perhaps TRBD1 (5 bases). CDR3 length equals 14 residues. Germline assignment: CDR1 SQVTM and CDR2 ANQGSEA. Trimming cost V 0 bases and J 8 bases, with 14 bases left between them. CDR3 sequence (DNA): TGCAGCGTTGAAGATCTTCAGGGTCTCGATGAGCAGTTCTTC. This translates into CSVEDLQGLDEQFF.

This clonotype appeared many times. This chain links TRBV6-1 with TRBJ2-1, with 7 bases aligning to TRBD2. This CDR3 region has 15 residues. With 3 bases clipped from V and 0 bases from J, the junction kept 2 bases outside the gene matches. CDR1 is MNHNS and CDR2 is SASEGT in the germline V gene. The CDR3 protein is CASSETSYSYNEQFF. CDR3 DNA sequence: TGTGCCAGCAGTGAGACTAGCTACTCCTACAATGAGCAGTTCTTC.

This clonotype was observed a few times. The chain employs TRBV6-5 and TRBJ1-2; TRBD1 is a possible D gene (6 bases). Germline values: CDR1 MNHEY, CDR2 SVGAGI. V was cut by 0 bases and J by 8 bases, with 10 bases left in between. The CDR3 spans 13 residues. The CDR3 loop is CASSYSGGWGYTF. The CDR3 DNA reads as TGTGCCAGCAGTTACTCGGGGGGCTGGGGCTACACCTTC.

This clonotype has a handful of counts. This chain joins TRBV10-3 and TRBJ1-2, with 9 positions matching TRBD1. The CDR3 contains 14 residues. CDR1 and CDR2 (germline): ENHRY, SYGVKD. Losses at the gene ends were 3 bases for V and 6 bases for J; bases not matched to a gene: 5. DNA of the CDR3: TGTGCCATCAGTGACCCCGGGACAGGGAATGGCTACACCTTC. It encodes CAISDPGTGNGYTF.

This clonotype was picked up a small number of times. The chain links TRBV4-1 to TRBJ2-7; either TRBD1 or TRBD2 may supply D (5 bases each). Trimming stripped 0 bases from V and 7 bases from J, with 13 bases between. The CDR3 is 14 amino acids. In germline, CDR1 is MGHRA, CDR2 YSYEKL. The CDR3 loop is CASSQEEAGREQYF. CDR3 DNA: TGCGCCAGCAGCCAAGAGGAGGCAGGGAGAGAGCAGTACTTC.

The V call is TRBV7-2, the J call TRBJ2-5; TRBD2 is a possible D gene (6 bases). The V gene's germline CDR1 is SGHTA and CDR2 FQGNSA. V was pared by 5 bases and J by 5 bases, with 15 bases between. This CDR3 spans 14 amino acids. The CDR3 spells CASSDPGGWETQYF. As DNA, the CDR3 is TGTGCCAGCAGCGACCCAGGAGGGTGGGAGACCCAGTACTTC.

The rearrangement links TRBV9 to TRBJ2-2; D remains ambiguous. CDR1 and CDR2 (germline): SGDLS, YYNGEE. CDR3 length: 13 residues. V gave up 7 bases and J gave up 3 bases, with 10 bases separating them. In DNA, the CDR3 is TGTGCCAGCTGTGTCTGGGACACCGGGGAGCTGTTTTTT. It specifies CASCVWDTGELFF.

Ten or more counts support this clonotype. This chain uses TRBV13 with TRBJ2-1; no clear D gene. Trimming pared 5 bases from V and 8 bases from J, leaving 19 bases between. The germline CDR1 and CDR2 sequences are PRHDT and FYEKMQ (reference sequence). The CDR3 spans 15 residues. CDR3 sequence: CASSDGPFPGDEQFF. The CDR3 DNA sequence: TGTGCCAGCAGCGATGGGCCGTTTCCTGGCGATGAGCAGTTCTTC.

This clonotype was seen a few times. The chain uses TRBV29-1 and TRBJ2-1; possible D gene TRBD2, 5 bases. The CDR3 consists of 12 residues. Germline assignment: CDR1 SQVTM and CDR2 ANQGSEA. The germline V and J ends were trimmed by 5 bases and 5 bases, with 10 bases remaining between them. The CDR3 DNA sequence: TGCAGCGTTTTTAGGGAGAACAATGAGCAGTTCTTC. This encodes CSVFRENNEQFF.

The table lists this clonotype with a few counts. The V and J genes are TRBV7-2 and TRBJ2-7, with D possibly matching TRBD2 (5 bases). The CDR3 has 16 amino acids. With 0 bases removed from V and 4 bases from J, the gap between germline ends came to 16 bases. The germline CDR1 and CDR2 sequences are SGHTA and FQGNSA. In DNA form, the CDR3 reads TGTGCCAGCAGCTTAGCGTACGGGGAACACGGTTACGAGCAGTACTTC. Protein sequence: CASSLAYGEHGYEQYF.

This clonotype was detected many times. The gene calls are TRBV6-1 and TRBJ2-6; D uncertain. The length of the CDR3 is 15 residues. The V end was cut by 3 bases, the J end by 0 bases, with 6 bases between. Per germline, CDR1 MNHNS and CDR2 SASEGT. In DNA, the CDR3 is TGTGCCAGCAGTGAGGATGGCTCTGGGGCCAACGTCCTGACTTTC. Its translation is CASSEDGSGANVLTF.

In this sample, this clonotype turned up a few times. This sequence joins TRBV20-1 and TRBJ2-7, with 13 nucleotides matching TRBD2. Germline lookup yields CDR1 DFQATT and CDR2 SNEGSKA (reference sequence). The CDR3 covers 19 residues. V lost 1 base and J lost 4; bases outside the gene matches: 16. The chain's CDR3 is CSARGDYRTSGRLSYEQYF. The CDR3, as DNA: TGCAGTGCTAGAGGGGACTACCGGACTAGCGGGAGATTATCTTACGAGCAGTACTTC.

This clonotype was detected a few times. This sequence joins TRBV5-6 and TRBJ2-1; tentatively, D is TRBD1 or TRBD2 (5 bases each). With 0 bases removed from V and 8 bases from J, the gap between germline ends came to 18 bases. CDR3 length: 16 residues. Germline CDR1 reads SGHDT; CDR2 reads YYEEEE. The CDR3 here is CASSLVLGERGDEQFF. In nucleotides, the CDR3 is TGTGCCAGCAGCTTGGTTCTGGGGGAAAGGGGCGATGAGCAGTTCTTC. The whole variable domain, filled in from reference TRBV5-6 and TRBJ2-1, reads DAGVTQSPTHLIKTRGQQVTLRCSPKSGHDTVSWYQQALGQGPQFIFQYYEEEERQRGNFPDRFSGHQFPNYSSELNVNALLLGDSALYLCASSLVLGERGDEQFFGPGTRLTVL.

This clonotype was recorded a few times. The J gene is TRBJ2-1, the V gene TRBV10-3, with 8 bases fitting TRBD2. The germline V gene encodes CDR1 ENHRY and CDR2 SYGVKD. The CDR3 extends over 16 amino acids. J gave up 6 bases and V 0 bases, and 7 bases lay outside the gene matches. CDR3 in DNA: TGTGCCATCAGTGAGTCGAAAGCGGGAGAAGTCAATGAGCAGTTCTTC. This codes for CAISESKAGEVNEQFF.

This clonotype was picked up a small number of times. The V and J genes are TRBV11-2 and TRBJ1-2; D is possibly TRBD1 (6 bases). The length of the CDR3 is 14 residues. Trimming took off 5 bases at V and 4 bases at J, with 14 bases between the two ends. Germline CDR1 and CDR2: SGHAT and FQNNGV. The CDR3, as DNA: TGTGCCAGCAGCCAGGCGGGGGCGACCTATGGCTACACCTTC. Its translation: CASSQAGATYGYTF.

In its sample, this clonotype was seen a few times. This chain joins TRBV4-3 and TRBJ2-3; 8 nucleotides align to TRBD2. The CDR3 contains 17 residues. The V segment lost 0 bases and the J segment 3 bases; nucleotides outside the gene matches: 8. Germline loops: CDR1 LGHNA, CDR2 YSLEER. In DNA form, the CDR3 reads TGCGCCAGCAGCCAAGATGAGGCGGGAGGTCGAACAGATACGCAGTATTTT. Translated: CASSQDEAGGRTDTQYF.

This clonotype was found a few times. V is TRBV4-2 and J is TRBJ2-7; no firm D call. Trimming took off 0 bases at V and 1 base at J, with 7 bases between the two ends. Germline V gene lookup returns CDR1 LGHNA and CDR2 YNFKEQ. The CDR3 is 14 residues long. This CDR3 reads CASSQDSRSYEQYF. The CDR3 DNA is TGTGCCAGCAGCCAAGATTCAAGGTCCTACGAGCAGTACTTC.

This clonotype was seen at least ten times. The rearrangement uses TRBV4-3 and TRBJ2-3, with 13 bases that match TRBD2. The V segment lost 2 bases and the J segment 6 bases; nucleotides outside the gene matches: 8. CDR3 size: 17 residues. Germline CDR1 and CDR2: LGHNA and YSLEER. The CDR3 sequence is CASSQRQGLAGVDTQYF. CDR3 bases: TGCGCCAGCAGCCAAAGACAAGGACTAGCGGGGGTGGATACGCAGTATTTT.

This clonotype appeared a few times. J is TRBJ1-2 and V is TRBV29-1; possible D gene TRBD1, 6 bases. Germline CDR1 is SQVTM and CDR2 is ANQGSEA. This CDR3 is built from 15 residues. V was trimmed by 0 bases and J by 3 bases, leaving 14 bases between them. CDR3 nucleotide sequence: TGCAGCGTTGAAGATCTGCCTTCAGGGGACTATGGCTACACCTTC. It is translated as CSVEDLPSGDYGYTF.

This clonotype was counted between two and nine times. J is TRBJ2-5 and V is TRBV29-1; 12 positions match TRBD2. From germline, CDR1 is SQVTM and CDR2 ANQGSEA. The CDR3 sequence is 15 residues long. The CDR3 DNA is TGCACCGCGGAGACTAGCGGGAGACTTGGGGTGACCCAGTACTTC. Protein: CTAETSGRLGVTQYF.

Only a few counts were recorded for this clonotype. V usage is TRBV5-1 and J usage is TRBJ2-2, with D perhaps TRBD2 (6 bases). This CDR3 has 15 amino acids. The V gene's germline CDR1 is SGHRS and CDR2 YFSETQ. V lost 4 bases to trimming and J lost 4 bases, with 14 bases between them. In DNA form, the CDR3 reads TGCGCCAGCAGCCCCTCCCGGGAGACCACCGGGGAGCTGTTTTTT. Translation: CASSPSRETTGELFF. The full variable domain, completed using reference TRBV5-1 and TRBJ2-2, is KAGVTQTPRYLIKTRGQQVTLSCSPISGHRSVSWYQQTPGQGLQFLFEYFSETQRNKGNFPGRFSGRQFSNSRSEMNVSTLELGDSALYLCASSPSRETTGELFFGEGSRLTVL.